Below are 6 T cell receptor beta chains sequenced from a single sample in a study of T-cell memory formation after mild COVID-19. TCRdb reanalysed the 5' RACE reads using MiXCR and keeps one entry per CDR3 protein. The sample records roughly 240,000 distinct CDR3 sequences, under 20% being singletons. Sequenced input: PBMCs or a T cell subset sorted from them (not recorded which). These receptors were obtained from a man between 18 and 35 years old who had mild COVID-19 (a few samples of this study predate the infection). Cell type and time point are not known.

The table lists this clonotype with a few counts. The chain is built from TRBV12-3 or TRBV12-4 and TRBJ1-1; D is perhaps TRBD1 (6 bases). Trimming took 4 bases from V and 5 from J, leaving 14 bases between them. The CDR3 runs to 14 residues. The chain's CDR3 is CASSSTGLVTEAFF. The CDR3 region has the DNA TGTGCCAGCAGTTCGACAGGTTTGGTGACTGAAGCTTTCTTT.

J is TRBJ2-1 and V is TRBV10-2; D unresolved. The CDR3 contains 12 residues. In germline, CDR1 is WSHSY, CDR2 SAAADI. V dropped 6 bases and J dropped 5 bases, with 8 bases sitting between them. This CDR3 reads CASRFGNNEQFF. The CDR3 bases are TGCGCCAGCAGGTTCGGTAACAATGAGCAGTTCTTC.

The J gene is TRBJ2-5, the V gene TRBV7-3; 7 nucleotides align to TRBD2. This CDR3 has 14 amino acids. V gave up 2 bases and J gave up 5 bases; unmatched junction bases: 5. The V gene's germline CDR1 is SGHTA and CDR2 FQGTGA. CDR3 coding DNA: TGTGCCAGCAGCTTAGGGCCCGGGAGGGAGACCCAGTACTTC. Amino acid sequence: CASSLGPGRETQYF.

This sequence joins TRBV7-9 and TRBJ2-7, with 7 positions matching TRBD2. With V trimmed by 5 bases and J by 8 bases, 6 bases remained unmatched. The germline CDR1 and CDR2 sequences are SEHNR and FQNEAQ (reference sequence). The CDR3 has 12 amino acids. The CDR3 DNA is TGTGCCAGCAGCCTAGGACTAGATAAGCAGTACGTC. Its protein product is CASSLGLDKQYV.

In its sample, this clonotype was seen a few times. This chain links TRBV6-2 or TRBV6-3 with TRBJ2-2; D not resolved. The CDR3 extends over 13 amino acids. The V gene's germline CDR1 is MNHEY and CDR2 SVGEGT. With 6 bases removed from V and 6 bases from J, the gap between germline ends came to 11 bases. The CDR3 loop is CASSRVWAGELFF. The DNA for the CDR3 is TGTGCCAGCAGCCGAGTATGGGCCGGGGAGCTGTTTTTT.

This clonotype was seen a handful of times. The gene calls are TRBV12-5 and TRBJ1-2; 8 nucleotides align to TRBD1. Looked up from germline, CDR1 is LGHNT and CDR2 is FRNRAP. The CDR3 is 14 residues long. Trimming took 5 bases from V and 4 from J; bases not matched to a gene: 6. The CDR3 sequence is CASGAGQGVYGYTF. The DNA for the CDR3 is TGTGCTAGTGGTGCCGGACAGGGCGTCTATGGCTACACCTTC.